The entry that follows covers one T cell receptor (beta chain) sequence. The antigen is unknown. These data come from a study of Graves' ophthalmopathy and Graves' hyperthyroidism. General study findings and limits: Ophthalmopathy progression predictions by the model showed 72.22% specificity and roughly 71% sensitivity.

The length of the CDR3 is 16 residues. CDR1 and CDR2 (germline): MDHEN, SYDVKM. Unmatched junction bases numbered 12, after V lost 7 bases and J lost 7 bases. Beta-chain TCR CDR3 regions were amplified from RNA transcripts. First-round RT-PCR used HTBI primers; second-round multiplex PCR followed. MiXCR was run by TCRdb on the multiplex PCR reads, yielding one entry per CDR3 protein. The sample holds more than 150,000 distinct CDR3 sequences, about 40% seen once. The PBMC fraction was derived from 10 ml of fresh peripheral blood. The chain joins TRBV28 to TRBJ1-6; 8 nucleotides align to TRBD1. The sequenced sample was peripheral blood. The receptor was derived from a woman aged 40-49 years with Graves' ophthalmopathy. CDR3 region: CASTSRPGQDNSPLHF. In DNA form, the CDR3 reads TGTGCCAGCACCTCCCGTCCGGGACAGGACAATTCACCCCTCCACTTT.